This TCR beta chain was identified during a study of cytomegalovirus exposure and HLA in healthy donors. The study ran its PCR with 60 Vbeta and 13 Jbeta primers. As processed by the authors: Roughly 10 million shared chains were among around 80 million unique TCR beta chains counted in a later analysis. Produced via immunoSEQ multiplex PCR; TCRdb's table is partial and in-frame only. V and J calls and clone size are copied from that table; D and trimming were computed from the DNA. This table holds tens of thousands of clones, roughly 80% found once. Study observations and caveats: The study recorded 150 to 200 TCR beta chains that were cytomegalovirus-associated. Solely CMV serostatus was available to characterize immune exposure. A later analysis linked fewer than 20,000 TCR beta sequences to HLA alleles at 0.05 false discovery rate.

Germline trimming cut 5 bases from V and 11 bases from J; bases unmatched to any gene: 16. The CDR3 loop spans 15 amino acids. Germline V gene data show CDR1 as SGDLS and CDR2 as YYNGEE. Turning to this clone: Its antigen is currently unknown.

The chain has TRBV9 and TRBJ2-5, with 9 nucleotides matching TRBD1. The receptor was derived from a man in his thirties or forties in good health and CMV-seronegative. Material: PBMCs. The CDR3 spells CASSTGGDSNREQYF. The CDR3 bases are TGTGCCAGCAGTACAGGGGGCGACTCCAATAGAGAGCAGTACTTC.